A single sample gave rise to the 20 T cell receptor beta chains below, sequenced in a study of shared T cell receptors in the human thymus (dated by TCRdb to the early 2020s). Libraries were constructed by the immunoSEQ multiplex PCR assay. TCRdb holds this immuneACCESS table with in-frame rearrangements only. Some clones are missing; in checked studies, unresolved V genes explain under half, and the rest has no known cause. The sample includes more than 550,000 clones, with around 87% observed a single time. 0.0094% of the sample belongs to the ten largest clones. The same data also contributed to another study, on human thymus T cells.

Sequencing used thymocytes. These receptors all come from a boy younger than two with a congenital heart defect. Donor details come from another sample of the same person, matched by shared clones.

The chain links TRBV2 to TRBJ2-2; 15 bases are a match to TRBD2. This CDR3 region has 17 residues. The germline V gene has CDR1 SNHLY and CDR2 FYNNEI. Trimming at V came to 8 bases and at J to 0 bases, leaving 4 bases not matched to a gene. In DNA, the CDR3 is TGTGCCAGCCAGGGACTAGCGGGGGGTACGAACACCGGGGAGCTGTTTTTT. Its translation is CASQGLAGGTNTGELFF.

CDR3 residues: CASRTSGRADTQYF. The CDR3 region has the DNA TGTGCCAGCAGGACTAGCGGGAGGGCAGATACGCAGTATTTT. The V and J genes are TRBV28 and TRBJ2-3; 14 positions match TRBD2. The CDR3 totals 14 residues. CDR1 and CDR2 (germline): MDHEN, SYDVKM. J was trimmed by 4 bases and V by 6 bases; bases with no gene match: 0.

The chain recombines TRBV6-5 with TRBJ2-1, with 10 bases matching TRBD1. Per the germline V gene, CDR1 is MNHEY and CDR2 is SVGAGI. The CDR3 runs to 15 residues. V lost 5 bases to trimming and J lost 6 bases; unmatched junction nucleotides: 7. The CDR3 DNA reads TGTGCCAGCAGTCCCCCACGGGACAGGGGCAATGAGCAGTTCTTC. Its protein product is CASSPPRDRGNEQFF.

The chain links TRBV4-3 to TRBJ1-4; 8 nucleotides line up with TRBD1. V gave up 6 bases and J gave up 7 bases; unmatched junction bases: 13. From germline, CDR1 is LGHNA and CDR2 YSLEER. The CDR3 consists of 16 residues. The CDR3 reads CASSPRQGARGEKLFF. CDR3 in DNA: TGCGCCAGCAGTCCCCGTCAGGGGGCGCGCGGTGAAAAACTGTTTTTT.

The rearrangement joins TRBV5-4 to TRBJ2-7, with 9 bases matching TRBD1. CDR1 is SGHNT and CDR2 is YYREEE in the germline V gene (reference sequence). CDR3 length: 14 residues. V lost 2 bases and J lost 5; bases outside the gene matches: 5. The CDR3, as DNA: TGTGCCAGCAGCTTAGGGACAGGGCACAACGAGCAGTACTTC. Protein sequence: CASSLGTGHNEQYF.

The chain recombines TRBV9 with TRBJ2-1; 7 bases match TRBD2. The CDR3 has 18 residues. Germline-derived CDR1 and CDR2 are SGDLS and YYNGEE. V lost 3 bases to trimming and J lost 8 bases; unmatched junction nucleotides: 20. CDR3 in DNA: TGTGCCAGCAGCGAGGGAGAGAGTGTCGGCGGGAGTTCGGATGAGCAGTTCTTC. This sequence encodes CASSEGESVGGSSDEQFF. Combining the CDR3 with reference TRBV9 and TRBJ2-1 gives the whole variable domain DSGVTQTPKHLITATGQRVTLRCSPRSGDLSVYWYQQSLDQGLQFLIQYYNGEERAKGNILERFSAQQFPDLHSELNLSSLELGDSALYFCASSEGESVGGSSDEQFFGPGTRLTVL.

This rearrangement joins TRBV5-6 to TRBJ2-4, with TRBD1 identical over 8 bases. The CDR3 loop spans 16 amino acids. V lost 4 bases, J lost 2 bases, and 8 bases stayed unmatched. Germline CDR1 is SGHDT and CDR2 is YYEEEE. CDR3 residues: CASSTGQGGTKNIQYF. In nucleotides, the CDR3 is TGTGCCAGCAGCACCGGACAGGGCGGTACCAAAAACATTCAGTACTTC.

This clone appeared a few times. The V and J genes are TRBV28 and TRBJ2-7, with TRBD1 matching 10 bases. The germline V gene has CDR1 MDHEN and CDR2 SYDVKM. V shed 5 bases, J shed 3 bases, and the junction held 10 bases outside the gene matches. The CDR3 length is 16 residues. CDR3 region: CASSPSRDRGGYEQYF. The CDR3 DNA follows: TGTGCCAGCAGTCCGTCCCGGGACAGGGGAGGCTACGAGCAGTACTTC.

Comment on this clone: Other DNA sequences in the same sample also yield this CDR3. V and J are TRBV30 and TRBJ1-6, with D tentatively TRBD1 (6 bases). The CDR3 length is 17 residues. Germline loops: CDR1 GTSNPN, CDR2 SVGIG (reference sequence). V was cut by 0 bases and J by 6 bases, with 18 bases left in between. The CDR3 nucleotides read TGTGCCTGGAGTGTAGAGGGCCGGGGGGGGCCTAATTCACCCCTCCACTTT. It is translated as CAWSVEGRGGPNSPLHF.

This CDR3 reads CASTNMNTEAFF. CDR3 sequence (DNA): TGCGCCAGCACCAACATGAACACTGAAGCTTTCTTT. The rearrangement links TRBV10-1 to TRBJ1-1; unclear D gene. CDR1 WNHNN and CDR2 SYGVQD come from the germline V gene (reference sequence). V shed 7 bases and J shed 0 bases, with 6 bases lying between them. The CDR3 is 12 residues long.

This clone was counted a few times. This chain joins TRBV27 and TRBJ2-2, with TRBD2 matching 10 bases. The CDR3 runs to 17 residues. The germline V gene has CDR1 MNHEY and CDR2 SMNVEV (reference sequence). V shed 5 bases, J shed 5 bases, and the junction held 11 bases outside the gene matches. The CDR3 protein is CASSPRTSGDRTGELFF. The CDR3 region has the DNA TGTGCCAGCAGTCCCCGGACTAGCGGAGATAGAACCGGGGAGCTGTTTTTT.

The rearrangement uses TRBV19 and TRBJ2-1, with 10 bases aligning to TRBD2. The junction had 4 bases not matched to a gene; V was cut back by 6 bases and J by 5 bases. The germline CDR1 and CDR2 sequences are LNHDA and SQIVND (reference sequence). This CDR3 contains 14 residues. Here the CDR3 DNA reads TGTGCCAGTAGACCGGGACTAGCGAACAATGAGCAGTTCTTC. Amino acid sequence: CASRPGLANNEQFF.

CDR3 in DNA: TGTGCCAGAAGCACGGGGGTTGGCTACACCTTC. This translates into CARSTGVGYTF. The V and J genes are TRBV5-3 and TRBJ1-2; weak D call: TRBD1 (5 bases). TRBV5-3 is recorded as an ORF, its role being uncertain. There are 11 residues in the CDR3. The V gene lost 4 bases and the J gene lost 7 bases, with 8 bases spanning the gap.

As DNA, the CDR3 is TGTGCCAGCAGTAATACAGGCCCGGGCTACTACGAGCAGTACTTC. This translates into CASSNTGPGYYEQYF. V usage is TRBV6-1 and J usage is TRBJ2-7; a possible D gene is TRBD1 (5 bases). From germline, CDR1 is MNHNS and CDR2 SASEGT. V lost 5 bases, J lost 3 bases, and 17 bases lay in between. The CDR3 has 15 amino acids.

The chain joins TRBV4-3 to TRBJ2-5, with TRBD2 identical over 9 bases. CDR3 size: 19 residues. J gave up 4 bases and V 0 bases, and 15 bases lay outside the gene matches. Germline values: CDR1 LGHNA, CDR2 YSLEER. CDR3 sequence: CASSQDRRPDSGSSETQYF. CDR3 DNA: TGCGCCAGCAGCCAAGATAGGAGACCAGATAGCGGGAGCTCAGAGACCCAGTACTTC.

This sequence joins TRBV7-6 and TRBJ1-5, with TRBD1 identical over 8 bases. With V trimmed by 1 base and J by 3 bases, 8 bases remained unmatched. This CDR3 is built from 17 residues. Germline CDR1 reads SGHVS; CDR2 reads FNYEAQ. CDR3 bases: TGTGCCAGCAGCTTAGAGATCGGGACAGGACTCAATCAGCCCCAGCATTTT. It codes for CASSLEIGTGLNQPQHF.

The chain links TRBV18 to TRBJ2-7, with D perhaps TRBD1 (6 bases). Germline-derived CDR1 and CDR2 are KGHSH and LQKENI. V was shortened by 3 bases and J by 4 bases, with 16 bases between the two germline ends. The CDR3 is 15 residues long. CDR3 coding DNA: TGTGCCAGCTCACCCACCCGGGACATTTTATACGAGCAGTACTTC. This sequence encodes CASSPTRDILYEQYF.

The chain links TRBV10-2 to TRBJ2-7; the D is unclear. This CDR3 comprises 15 residues. Deletions cut 7 bases from V and 5 bases from J, with 21 bases between. CDR1 and CDR2 (germline): WSHSY, SAAADI. The CDR3 DNA reads TGCGCCAGCAAGGCTAACTCTAGGCGTCTCGACGAGCAGTACTTC. Protein product: CASKANSRRLDEQYF.

The V and J genes are TRBV5-1 and TRBJ2-1, with TRBD1 matching 8 bases. The V and J ends lost 0 bases and 5 bases, in that order; junction bases with no gene match: 4. The CDR3 contains 15 residues. Germline V gene lookup returns CDR1 SGHRS and CDR2 YFSETQ. The CDR3 DNA reads as TGCGCCAGCAGCTTGGGGGGGACAGGAAACAATGAGCAGTTCTTC. It is translated as CASSLGGTGNNEQFF.

The V gene is TRBV6-1, the J gene TRBJ1-4; 7 positions match TRBD1. The CDR3 loop spans 15 amino acids. After removal of 4 bases from V and 2 bases from J, the junction contained 4 bases not matched to a gene. CDR1 is MNHNS, CDR2 SASEGT, per germline. CDR3 in amino acids: CASSAPGQTNEKLFF. CDR3 in DNA: TGTGCCAGCAGTGCCCCGGGACAGACTAATGAAAAACTGTTTTTT.